This TCR beta chain was observed in a study of shared clonotypes between healthy human individuals (dated by TCRdb to 2019 to 2021). As for the study more broadly: The cohort included a few men and a couple of women between 18 and 49 years of age. For each donor, three plates each were used for CD4 naive and CD4 memory, two plates were used for CD8 naive, and one plate was used for CD8 memory. Blood TCR repertoires of a handful of healthy adults were deeply sequenced to estimate repertoire size and the extent of clonotype sharing between individuals. Different laboratories and diverse techniques were used to prepare libraries and sequence TCR repertoires, to increase sequencing depth and limit assay-specific biases. Between about 0.94 and 8.9 billion PBMCs per donor were obtained by leukapheresis. Broader findings and caveats from the paper: Sampling was limited to blood, and TCR repertoires in tissue likely differ from TCR repertoires in blood. Pairwise subsampling led to the expectation that sequencing depth would affect the degree of clonotype sharing among donors. Clonotypes shared by all four sorted-subset donors showed higher generation probabilities than non-shared clonotypes. The small number of donors limited the genetic and exposure-history diversity represented. When a handful of donors were compared, the shared fraction of clonotypes was roughly 4.8% for naive CD4, less than 4% for naive CD8, 2.3% for memory CD4, and 0.4% for memory CD8. Naive subsets generally had larger estimated clonotype richness than memory subsets. Incomplete sequencing was indicated by rarefaction of sorted-subset datasets, despite the large sequencing depth.

Donors were healthy HIV-negative adults with no recently reported acute infections or vaccinations. Every donor was a Caucasian adult residing in Nashville, Tennessee, USA. Magnetic negative selection was used to enrich CD4+ T cells, after which naive cells were positively selected on CD45RA and the negative fraction became the memory subset. After blood collection by leukapheresis, PBMCs were isolated using Ficoll-Histopaque density gradient centrifugation and then cryopreserved in the vapor phase of liquid nitrogen. Analytical flow cytometry was used to check the purity and quantity of each magnetically sorted T cell population. Each sorted fraction had its genomic DNA isolated and then quantified by UV absorbance on a Nanodrop 2000c. This clone was picked up one time. Its binding antigen is unknown. The sample holds no much larger clone one base away, and base qualities are not on file. Measured from the cysteine to the phenylalanine, the CDR3 is 14 residues long. Left in the record is the CDR3 DNA by itself, 42 bases read in frame from the first base.

Using the deep immunoSEQ assay, TCR CDR3 regions were amplified from genomic DNA by multiplex PCR. Extracted genomic DNA from each cell subset was spread evenly across all wells of several immunoSEQ 96-well plates, with each plate serving as a replicate. For sorted subsets, each replicate PCR was loaded with approximately 200 ng genomic DNA, equivalent to 30,000 to 35,000 T cell genomes. Purified libraries were measured with a Qubit 3.0 fluorometer, size-checked on a Bioanalyzer 2100, and measured again with the KAPA Library Quantification kit. A separate single-read 150-cycle Illumina NextSeq 550 flow cell was used to sequence each immunoSEQ 96-well plate. In the authors' own workflow: Because the immunoSEQ output included only junctional sequences and no quality scores, the filtering could not be the same as the filtering used for full-length reads. To assign V/J genes and CDR3, sequences were annotated against IMGT germline references using PyIR, a Python wrapper for IgBLAST v1.9. Any read was removed if the V/J assignment was weak (E-value above 1e-6), the CDR3 was missing, or the read contained stop codons, out-of-frame junctions, or ambiguous translated residues. V3J clonotypes were defined as sequences sharing an identical inferred V gene, J gene, and CDR3 amino acid sequence. To compute the percentage overlap between repertoires, the number of shared unique clonotypes was divided by the size of the smaller repertoire. Three approaches were used to assess repertoire richness: RTK rarefaction, the Chao1 estimator, and Recon v2.1 estimates of unobserved clonotypes. For all TCRbeta clonotypes obtained by the gDNA method from a handful of donors, generation probabilities were computed with OLGA. TCRdb holds this immuneACCESS table with in-frame rearrangements only. Some clones are missing; in checked studies, unresolved V genes explain under half, and the rest has no known cause. The V and J calls and the clone size are those of that table, but D and trimming were determined from the DNA. The sample table holds about 700,000 clones, of which around 72% were seen once. The ten largest clonotypes hold 1.5% to 2% of the sample.

The source material was memory CD4+ T cells sorted from blood. The cell subset or site label of this sample denotes: CD45RA-negative fraction. This receptor was obtained from a woman in her twenties or thirties in good health. The rearrangement joined TRBV21-1 to TRBJ1-1. TRBV21-1 is tagged as a pseudogene. For the CDR3, the sequence is CASSKGLGCTEAFF. The nucleotide sequence is TGTGCCAGCAGCAAAGGGCTGGGTTGCACTGAAGCTTTCTTT.